The rows below give T cell receptor beta chains drawn from one sample of a study of blood T cell repertoires in COVID-19. Here immunoSEQ multiplex PCR was the method, and the copy in TCRdb shows in-frame clones only, minus some. The sample holds about 330,000 clones; about 87% are singletons and the top ten take approximately 9.3%. The sample was peripheral blood. The receptors were gathered from a man aged 25 to 40 with COVID-19, enrolled during active disease. The CDR3 runs from the conserved cysteine through the conserved F or W. A D gene is named only where the DNA matches it firmly. Clone size, where shown, is once, few, many, or a class for clones that have expanded.

D gene,clone size,V gene,J gene,CDR3 protein,CDR3 DNA
TRBD1,-,TRBV7-3,TRBJ2-2,CASSLNPDRRAGELFF,TGTGCCAGCAGCTTAAACCCGGACAGGCGTGCCGGGGAGCTGTTTTTT
-,-,TRBV5-6,TRBJ1-3,CASSLDRYSGNTIYF,TGTGCCAGCAGCTTGGACAGATACTCTGGAAACACCATATATTTT
TRBD2,-,TRBV7-2,TRBJ2-3,CASSLMGGPSDTQYF,TGTGCCAGCTCGCTGATGGGAGGGCCTTCAGATACGCAGTATTTT
-,-,TRBV7-2,TRBJ2-1,CASSFIGAVINNEQFF,TGTGCCAGCAGCTTTATTGGTGCAGTAATAAACAATGAGCAGTTCTTC
-,-,TRBV6-2/TRBV6-3,TRBJ2-3,CASSGRRVTDTQYF,TGTGCCAGCAGCGGCCGGAGGGTCACAGATACGCAGTATTTT
TRBD1,-,TRBV27,TRBJ1-5,CASKTGTGAHQPQHF,TGTGCCAGCAAAACCGGGACAGGGGCCCATCAGCCCCAGCATTTT
-,-,TRBV11-3,TRBJ2-3,CASSLGRGGVTDTQYF,TGTGCCAGCAGCTTAGGACGAGGCGGGGTCACAGATACGCAGTATTTT
-,-,TRBV6-5,TRBJ1-2,CASTRSGLGGGYTF,TGTGCCAGCACCAGATCGGGCCTCGGGGGAGGCTACACCTTC
TRBD1,-,TRBV3-1/TRBV3-2,TRBJ1-2,CASSPNGGGARGYTF,TGTGCCAGCAGCCCCAACGGAGGGGGCGCGAGGGGCTACACCTTC
-,few,TRBV4-2,TRBJ2-2,CASSQEDLTNTGELFF,TGTGCCAGCAGCCAAGAGGACTTGACGAACACCGGGGAGCTGTTTTTT
-,few,TRBV6-4,TRBJ2-1,CASSDIGGEYNEQFF,TGTGCCAGCAGTGATATTGGGGGCGAATACAATGAGCAGTTCTTC
-,-,TRBV11-3,TRBJ1-4,CASSLDGGKNEKLFF,TGTGCCAGCAGCTTAGACGGGGGGAAGAACGAAAAACTGTTTTTT
-,-,TRBV6-5,TRBJ2-1,CASSPTGETYNEQFF,TGTGCCAGCAGTCCAACGGGGGAGACCTACAATGAGCAGTTCTTC
TRBD1,-,TRBV18,TRBJ1-1,CASSPDRGRGTEAFF,TGTGCCAGCTCACCCGACAGGGGGCGAGGGACTGAAGCTTTCTTT
-,once,TRBV30,TRBJ2-2,CAWSVAGYHAGELFF,TGTGCCTGGAGTGTAGCAGGGTATCACGCCGGGGAGCTGTTTTTT